The 12 T cell receptor beta chains below all came from one sample that was sequenced in a study of tumor and adjacent non-tumor tissue in lung cancer (dated by TCRdb to the late 2010s). RNA was extracted from bulk unsorted tissue and checked for quality with a NanoDrop ND-1000 and an Agilent 2100. Library preparation employed multiplex PCR. Instrument on record: Illumina HiSeq 2500. TCRbeta libraries were constructed through three rounds of nested PCR with primers (Table S4) according to protocols adapted from ARM-PCR. TCRdb reworked the public reads: Q25 trimming with fastp, MiXCR clone assembly, productive beta chains retained. Every CDR3 protein is listed once, alongside the most common genes and DNA of its rows. In this sample the table shows some 78,000 distinct CDR3 sequences, 65% to 90% of which occur a single time. About an eighth of the sample is in the top ten clones. The sequenced sample was lung tumor tissue. Receptors originate from a woman between 45 and 65 years old with non-small cell lung cancer.

To note about this clonotype: Germline is not matched at one junction end, which may reflect a read error. The chain joins TRBV29-1 to TRBJ2-5, with no clear D. Germline lookup yields CDR1 SQVTM and CDR2 ANQGSEA. The CDR3 covers 14 residues. The CDR3: CSVDLAGEQETKYF. The CDR3, as DNA: TGCAGCGTTGACTTAGCTGGAGAGCAAGAGACCAAGTACTTC. The full variable domain, its missing parts supplied by reference TRBV29-1 and TRBJ2-5, is SAVISQKPSRDICQRGTSLTIQCQVDSQVTMMFWYRQQPGQSLTLIATANQGSEATYESGFVIDKFPISRPNLTFSTLTVSNMSPEDSSIYLCSVDLAGEQETKYFGPGTRLLVL.

Comments on this clonotype: At one boundary the junction diverges from the germline segment, which might be a read error. The chain carries TRBV6-1 and TRBJ2-1, with D possibly being TRBD2 (6 bases). Germline assignment: CDR1 MNHNS and CDR2 SASEGT. This CDR3 is built from 17 residues. CDR3 sequence (DNA): TGTGTCAGCAGTGAACTCGGGGGAGTATACTCCTACAATGAGCAGCTCTTC. This gives the protein CVSSELGGVYSYNEQLF.

On this clonotype: The junction differs from germline at one of its ends, possibly a read error. This chain links TRBV5-6 with TRBJ1-1; 7 nucleotides align to TRBD1. CDR3 size: 15 residues. Germline values: CDR1 SGHDT, CDR2 YYEEEE. The CDR3 region has the DNA TGTGCCAGCACCTTGGATGACAGGGACTCAACTGAAGCTTTCTTT. Protein product: CASTLDDRDSTEAFF.

Turning to this clonotype: The junction shows a germline mismatch at one end, possibly a read error. CDR3 DNA: TGCAGTGTTCGGACAGGGCAAAACACCATGTACTTT. It yields the protein CSVRTGQNTMYF. The J gene is TRBJ1-3, the V gene TRBV20-1; 8 nucleotides agree with TRBD1. The CDR3 has 12 residues. Germline lookup yields CDR1 DFQATT and CDR2 SNEGSKA (reference sequence).

For this clonotype: It is likely a read error, because the conserved phenylalanine at the end of the CDR3 is missing. The chain is built from TRBV6-1 and TRBJ2-1, with D uncertain. V dropped 10 bases and J dropped 0 bases, with 16 bases sitting between them. CDR3 length equals 15 residues. Germline assignment: CDR1 MNHNS and CDR2 SASEGT. CDR3 amino acids: CANTILTGSYNEQFL. CDR3 in DNA: TGTGCCAACACAATCCTAACGGGCTCCTACAATGAGCAGTTCTTA.

Details on this clonotype: One end of the junction is discordant with germline, which a read error may explain. V is TRBV6-2 or TRBV6-3 and J is TRBJ2-2; D assignment may be TRBD1 or TRBD2 (5 bases each). CDR3 length equals 13 residues. From germline, CDR1 is MNHEY and CDR2 SVGEGT. In nucleotides, the CDR3 is TGTGCCAGCAGTTATTCCAACACCGGGGACCTGTTTTTT. Protein: CASSYSNTGDLFF.

Regarding this clonotype: The final CDR3 position lacks the conserved phenylalanine or tryptophan, pointing to a likely read error. This chain uses TRBV11-2 with TRBJ2-7, with TRBD2 matching 9 bases. The germline CDR1 and CDR2 sequences are SGHAT and FQNNGV. The CDR3 covers 14 residues. CDR3 nucleotides: TGTGCTAGCAGCTTAGTGGGCGGGGGGGACGAGCAGTACTTA. Translation gives CASSLVGGGDEQYL.

The chain combines TRBV6-6 with TRBJ2-1; no clear D gene. The ends were cut back, 7 bases at V and 9 bases at J, with 16 bases in the middle. The CDR3 spans 13 residues. Germline loops: CDR1 MNHNY, CDR2 SVGAGI (reference sequence). Written as DNA, the CDR3 is TGTGCCAGCACCCAGATTCTTCTGAGTGAGCAGTTCTTC. This gives the protein CASTQILLSEQFF.

Remarks on this clonotype: A read error is likely, as this CDR3 ends without the conserved phenylalanine or tryptophan. The gene calls are TRBV6-1 and TRBJ2-7, with TRBD2 matching 7 bases. This CDR3 is built from 12 residues. J was trimmed by 3 bases and V by 8 bases; bases with no gene match: 4. Germline V lookup: CDR1 MNHNS, CDR2 SASEGT. The chain's CDR3 is CASSGDYYEQYS. Written as DNA, the CDR3 is TGTGCCAGCTCCGGGGACTACTACGAGCAGTACTCA.

Concerning this clonotype: Because it lacks the conserved phenylalanine or tryptophan at the end, this CDR3 is likely a read error. The chain recombines TRBV12-3 or TRBV12-4 with TRBJ1-6; D uncertain. Trimming took off 5 bases at V and 10 bases at J, with 15 bases between the two ends. The CDR3 is 14 amino acids. The CDR3 bases are TGTGCCAGCAGTACAACCGAGGCAAAATCACCCCTCCACATT. Its protein product is CASSTTEAKSPLHI.

The rearrangement links TRBV20-1 to TRBJ1-5; 10 nucleotides agree with TRBD1. Germline CDR1 is DFQATT and CDR2 is SNEGSKA (reference sequence). The CDR3 is 15 residues long. CDR3 in DNA: TGCAGCGCCTCAGGTGGACAGGGGGTTGGTCAGCCCCAGCATTTT. This sequence encodes CSASGGQGVGQPQHF.

Regarding this clonotype: At one of its ends the junction is not consistent with the germline gene, which may arise from a read error. The chain carries TRBV5-4 and TRBJ2-1; D is perhaps TRBD2 (6 bases). CDR1 SGHNT and CDR2 YYREEE come from the germline V gene (reference sequence). The CDR3 consists of 15 residues. The CDR3 loop is CACSLAGLPGHEQLF. Here the CDR3 DNA reads TGTGCCTGCAGCTTGGCGGGACTCCCGGGCCATGAGCAGCTCTTC.